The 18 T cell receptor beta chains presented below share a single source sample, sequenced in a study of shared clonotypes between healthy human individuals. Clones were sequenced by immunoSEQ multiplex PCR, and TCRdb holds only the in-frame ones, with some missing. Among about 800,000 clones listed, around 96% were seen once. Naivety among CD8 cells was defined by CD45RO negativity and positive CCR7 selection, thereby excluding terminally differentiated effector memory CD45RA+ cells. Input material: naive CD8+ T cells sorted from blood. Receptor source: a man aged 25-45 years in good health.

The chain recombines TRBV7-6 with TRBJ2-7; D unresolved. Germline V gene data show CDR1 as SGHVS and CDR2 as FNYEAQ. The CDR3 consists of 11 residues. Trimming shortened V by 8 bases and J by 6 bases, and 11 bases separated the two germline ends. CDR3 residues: CASGTHFEQYF. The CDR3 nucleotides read TGTGCCAGCGGAACCCACTTCGAGCAGTACTTC.

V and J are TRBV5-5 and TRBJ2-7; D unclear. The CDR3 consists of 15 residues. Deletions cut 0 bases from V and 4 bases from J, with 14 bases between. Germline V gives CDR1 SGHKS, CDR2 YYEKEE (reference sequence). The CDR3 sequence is CASSLGVRTGYEQYF. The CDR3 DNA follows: TGTGCCAGCAGCTTGGGGGTCCGGACGGGTTACGAGCAGTACTTC.

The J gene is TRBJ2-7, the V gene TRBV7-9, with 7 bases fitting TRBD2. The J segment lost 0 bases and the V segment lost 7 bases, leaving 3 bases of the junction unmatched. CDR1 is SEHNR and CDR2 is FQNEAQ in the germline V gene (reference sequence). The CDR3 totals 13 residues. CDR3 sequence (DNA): TGTGCCAGCACCAGCGGGATCTCCTACGAGCAGTACTTC. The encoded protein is CASTSGISYEQYF.

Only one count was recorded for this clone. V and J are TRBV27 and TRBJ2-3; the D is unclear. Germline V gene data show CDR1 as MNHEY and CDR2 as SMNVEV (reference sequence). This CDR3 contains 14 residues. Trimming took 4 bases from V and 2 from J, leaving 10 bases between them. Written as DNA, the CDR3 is TGTGCCAGCAGTTGGATAGGAATCACAGATACGCAGTATTTT. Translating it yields CASSWIGITDTQYF.

The CDR3, as DNA: TGTGCCAGCAGCGGAGGTGTGGGGACTGAAGCTTTCTTT. As protein: CASSGGVGTEAFF. This rearrangement joins TRBV9 to TRBJ1-1; the D is unclear. This CDR3 is built from 13 residues. With 3 bases removed from V and 5 bases from J, the gap between germline ends came to 11 bases. The germline CDR1 and CDR2 sequences are SGDLS and YYNGEE.

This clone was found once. CDR3 sequence reads: CASSAYRTGVYNEQFF. The DNA of the CDR3 is TGTGCCAGCAGCGCATACCGGACAGGGGTTTACAATGAGCAGTTCTTC. The gene calls are TRBV7-6 and TRBJ2-1; TRBD1 agrees at 9 bases. The ends lost 5 bases at V and 4 bases at J; junction bases unmatched: 9. Germline CDR1 SGHVS, CDR2 FNYEAQ. This CDR3 region has 16 residues.

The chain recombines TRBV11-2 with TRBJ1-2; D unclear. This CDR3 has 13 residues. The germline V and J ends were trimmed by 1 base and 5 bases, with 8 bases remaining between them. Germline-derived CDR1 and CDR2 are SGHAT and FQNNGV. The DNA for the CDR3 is TGTGCCAGCAGCTTAGGTGGGGAGTATGGCTACACCTTC. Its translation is CASSLGGEYGYTF.

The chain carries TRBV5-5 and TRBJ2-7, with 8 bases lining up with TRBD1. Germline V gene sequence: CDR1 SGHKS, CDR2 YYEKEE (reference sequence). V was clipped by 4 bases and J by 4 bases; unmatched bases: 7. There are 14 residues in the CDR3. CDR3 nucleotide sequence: TGTGCCAGCAGCCTGACAGGGGTGGGGTACGAGCAGTACTTC. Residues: CASSLTGVGYEQYF.

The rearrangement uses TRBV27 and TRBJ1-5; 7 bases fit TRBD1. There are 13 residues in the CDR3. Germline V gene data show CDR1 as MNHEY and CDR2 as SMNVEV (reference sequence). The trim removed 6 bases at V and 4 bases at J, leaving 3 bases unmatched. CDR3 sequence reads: CASRSGGNQPQHF. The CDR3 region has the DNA TGTGCCAGCAGGTCAGGGGGGAATCAGCCCCAGCATTTT.

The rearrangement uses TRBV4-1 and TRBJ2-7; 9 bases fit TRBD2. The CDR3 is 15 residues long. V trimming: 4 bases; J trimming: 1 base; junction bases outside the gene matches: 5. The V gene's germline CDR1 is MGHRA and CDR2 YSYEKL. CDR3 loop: CASSPLAGVSYEQYF. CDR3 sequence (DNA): TGCGCCAGCAGCCCCTTAGCGGGAGTTTCCTACGAGCAGTACTTC.

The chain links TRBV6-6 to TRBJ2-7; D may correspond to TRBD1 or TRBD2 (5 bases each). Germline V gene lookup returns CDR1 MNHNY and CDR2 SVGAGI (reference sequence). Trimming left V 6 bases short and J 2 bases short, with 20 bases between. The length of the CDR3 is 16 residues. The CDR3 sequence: CASRIKTGTDTYEQYF. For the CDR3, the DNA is TGTGCCAGCAGAATTAAAACCGGGACGGATACCTACGAGCAGTACTTC.

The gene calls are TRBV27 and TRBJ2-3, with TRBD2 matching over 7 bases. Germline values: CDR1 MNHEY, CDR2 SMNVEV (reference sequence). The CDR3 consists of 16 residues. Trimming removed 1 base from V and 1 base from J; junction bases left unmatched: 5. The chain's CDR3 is CASSLYQGGGTDTQYF. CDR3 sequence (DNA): TGTGCCAGCAGTTTATACCAGGGAGGGGGCACAGATACGCAGTATTTT.

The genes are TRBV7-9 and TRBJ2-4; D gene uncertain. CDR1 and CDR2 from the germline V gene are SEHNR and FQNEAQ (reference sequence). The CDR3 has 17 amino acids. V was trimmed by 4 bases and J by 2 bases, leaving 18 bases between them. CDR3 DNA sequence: TGTGCCAGCAGCTCATCCGCGGCCTCTCTCACCAAAAACATTCAGTACTTC. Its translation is CASSSSAASLTKNIQYF.

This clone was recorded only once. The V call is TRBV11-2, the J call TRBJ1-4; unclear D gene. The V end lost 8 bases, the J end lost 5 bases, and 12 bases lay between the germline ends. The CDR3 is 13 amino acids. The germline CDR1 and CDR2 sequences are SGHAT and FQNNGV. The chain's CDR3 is CASQTDRNEKLFF. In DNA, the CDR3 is TGTGCCAGCCAAACGGACCGGAATGAAAAACTGTTTTTT.

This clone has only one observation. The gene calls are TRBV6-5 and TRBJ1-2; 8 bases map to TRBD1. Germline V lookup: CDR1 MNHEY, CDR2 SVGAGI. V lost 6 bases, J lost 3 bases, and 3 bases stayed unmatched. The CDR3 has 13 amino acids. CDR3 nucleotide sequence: TGTGCCAGCAGCGGACAGGGCGACTATGGCTACACCTTC. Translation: CASSGQGDYGYTF.

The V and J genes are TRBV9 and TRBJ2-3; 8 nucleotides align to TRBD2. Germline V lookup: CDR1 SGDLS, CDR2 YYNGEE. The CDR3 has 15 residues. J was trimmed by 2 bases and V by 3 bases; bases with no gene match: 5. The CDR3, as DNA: TGTGCCAGCAGCGCGGGGGGGAGCCTCACAGATACGCAGTATTTT. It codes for CASSAGGSLTDTQYF.

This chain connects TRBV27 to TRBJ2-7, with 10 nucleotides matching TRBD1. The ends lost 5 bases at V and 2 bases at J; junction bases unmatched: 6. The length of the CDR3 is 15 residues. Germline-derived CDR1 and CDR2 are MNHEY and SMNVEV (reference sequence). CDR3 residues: CASSVTGTGAYEQYF. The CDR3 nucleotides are TGTGCCAGCAGTGTAACCGGGACAGGGGCCTACGAGCAGTACTTC.

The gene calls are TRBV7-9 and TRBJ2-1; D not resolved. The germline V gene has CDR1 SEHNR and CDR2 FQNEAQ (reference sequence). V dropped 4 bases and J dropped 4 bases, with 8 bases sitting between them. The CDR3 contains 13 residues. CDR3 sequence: CASSSGVYNEQFF. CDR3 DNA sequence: TGTGCCAGCAGCTCAGGAGTTTACAATGAGCAGTTCTTC.